The 3 T cell receptor beta chains below come from one sample, sequenced in a study of molecular identifiers for immune sequencing clone quantification (dated by TCRdb to 2016 to 2019). Library generation was performed with PCR. The instrument was a NextSeq 500. The raw public data were reprocessed by TCRdb itself: fastp quality trimming at Q25, MiXCR clonotype calling, in-frame beta chains only. Every entry covers one CDR3 protein and lists the most common genes and DNA from its rows. The sample records hundreds of thousands of distinct CDR3 sequences, 24% of which are singletons. Jointly, the top ten make up about 0.7% of the sample. Sequences were obtained from naive CD8+ T cells from blood, with Jurkat cell RNA spiked in. The sample's cell subset or site, from its label and the paper: FACS-sorted CD8+CD4-CCR7+CD45RA+ naive T cells. These receptors were taken from a human donor in good health. Some libraries in this study had Jurkat cell RNA spiked in.

CDR3 loop: CASSLSTGQDIEQYF. The CDR3 region has the DNA TGTGCCAGCAGCTTGTCGACCGGACAGGACATCGAGCAGTACTTC. The genes are TRBV7-9 and TRBJ2-7; 7 nucleotides align to TRBD1. The V gene's germline CDR1 is SEHNR and CDR2 FQNEAQ (reference sequence). The V gene end was trimmed by 3 bases and the J gene end by 6 bases; junction bases not matched to a gene: 11. The CDR3 has 15 residues.

CDR3 sequence: CASSVQGRANTEAFF. CDR3 bases: TGTGCCAGCAGCGTACAGGGGCGGGCGAACACTGAAGCTTTCTTT. The chain joins TRBV9 to TRBJ1-1; maybe TRBD1 (6 bases). The V gene lost 1 base and the J gene lost 1 base, with 11 bases spanning the gap. The CDR3 has 15 amino acids. CDR1 is SGDLS and CDR2 is YYNGEE in the germline V gene.

The chain recombines TRBV29-1 with TRBJ2-3; D remains unclear. V lost 4 bases and J lost 7, with 15 bases in between. The germline V gene has CDR1 SQVTM and CDR2 ANQGSEA. This CDR3 is 13 amino acids long. The CDR3 spells CSVVEGSPNTQYF. CDR3 sequence (DNA): TGCAGCGTTGTAGAAGGATCCCCTAATACGCAGTATTTT.